This T cell receptor beta chain was captured in a study of beta chain features in type 1 diabetes. This clone was observed a handful of times. A single heparinised blood sample, averaging approximately 110 mL, was obtained per donor. The V gene end was trimmed by 2 bases and the J gene end by 0 bases; junction bases not matched to a gene: 0. This CDR3 is 15 amino acids long. Germline V lookup: CDR1 ENHRY, CDR2 SYGVKD. cDNA synthesis used the whole RNA isolate, giving expressed TCRB sequences. Measured with immunoSEQ multiplex PCR; TCRdb has only the in-frame clones, and not every one. This sample has around 250,000 clones, with 27% found just once.

The sequence was obtained from a man younger than 45 in good health. V usage is TRBV10-3 and J usage is TRBJ2-3; 9 bases are a match to TRBD2. What was sequenced was central memory CD4+ T cells from blood. The CDR3 bases are TGTGCCATCAGTGAGAGCGGGGGGAGCACAGATACGCAGTATTTT. Protein: CAISESGGSTDTQYF.